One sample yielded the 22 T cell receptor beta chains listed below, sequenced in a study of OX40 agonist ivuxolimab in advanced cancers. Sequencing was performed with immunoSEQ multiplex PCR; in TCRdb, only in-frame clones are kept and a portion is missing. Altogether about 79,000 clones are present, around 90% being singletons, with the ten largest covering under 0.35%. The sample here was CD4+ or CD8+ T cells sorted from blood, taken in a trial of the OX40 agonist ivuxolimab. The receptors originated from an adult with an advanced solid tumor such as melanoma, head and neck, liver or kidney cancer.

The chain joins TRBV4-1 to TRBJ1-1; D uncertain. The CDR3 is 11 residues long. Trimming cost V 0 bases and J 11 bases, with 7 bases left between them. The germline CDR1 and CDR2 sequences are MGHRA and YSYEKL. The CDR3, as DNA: TGCGCCAGCAGCCAAGATAGTTCGGCTTTCTTT. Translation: CASSQDSSAFF.

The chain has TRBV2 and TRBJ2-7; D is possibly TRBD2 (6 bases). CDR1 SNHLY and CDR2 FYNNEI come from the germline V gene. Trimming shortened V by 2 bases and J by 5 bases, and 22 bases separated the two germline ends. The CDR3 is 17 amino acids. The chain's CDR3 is CASSENPLGRGPHEQYF. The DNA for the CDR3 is TGTGCCAGCAGTGAAAACCCCCTTGGGCGGGGTCCCCACGAGCAGTACTTC.

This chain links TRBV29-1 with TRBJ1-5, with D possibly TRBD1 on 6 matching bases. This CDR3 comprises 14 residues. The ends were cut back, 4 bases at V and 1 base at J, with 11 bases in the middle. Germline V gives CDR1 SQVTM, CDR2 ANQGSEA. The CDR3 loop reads CSVAGGTSNQPQHF. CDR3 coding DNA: TGCAGCGTTGCGGGAGGGACAAGCAATCAGCCCCAGCATTTT.

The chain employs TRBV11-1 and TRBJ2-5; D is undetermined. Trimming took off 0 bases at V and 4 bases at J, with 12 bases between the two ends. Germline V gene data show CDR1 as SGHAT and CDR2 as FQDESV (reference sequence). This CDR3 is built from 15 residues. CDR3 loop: CASSLARFSLETQYF. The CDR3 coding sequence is TGTGCCAGCAGCTTAGCGCGGTTTTCCCTAGAGACCCAGTACTTC.

CDR3 region: CASSWWTSGGDTQYF. The CDR3, as DNA: TGCGCCAGCAGCTGGTGGACTAGCGGGGGAGATACGCAGTATTTT. This rearrangement joins TRBV5-1 to TRBJ2-3; 13 nucleotides line up with TRBD2. There are 15 residues in the CDR3. V lost 3 bases to trimming and J lost 5 bases; unmatched junction nucleotides: 3. CDR1 and CDR2 (germline): SGHRS, YFSETQ.

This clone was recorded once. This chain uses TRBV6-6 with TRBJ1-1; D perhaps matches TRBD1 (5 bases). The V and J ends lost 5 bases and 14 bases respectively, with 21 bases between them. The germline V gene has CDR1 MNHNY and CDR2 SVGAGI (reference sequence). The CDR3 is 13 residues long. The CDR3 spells CASSSPGEPSPFF. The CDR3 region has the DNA TGTGCCAGCAGTAGCCCGGGGGAACCCTCACCCTTCTTT.

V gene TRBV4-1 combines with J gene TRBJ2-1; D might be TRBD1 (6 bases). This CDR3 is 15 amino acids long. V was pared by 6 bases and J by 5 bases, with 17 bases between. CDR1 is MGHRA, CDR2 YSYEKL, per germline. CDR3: CASRPTGHFNNEQFF. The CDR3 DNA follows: TGCGCCAGCAGGCCCACGGGACACTTTAACAATGAGCAGTTCTTC.

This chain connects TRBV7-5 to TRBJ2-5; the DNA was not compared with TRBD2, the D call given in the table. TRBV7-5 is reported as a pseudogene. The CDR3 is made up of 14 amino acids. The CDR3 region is CARSSEGGEETQYF. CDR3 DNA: TGTGCCAGAAGCTCCGAGGGAGGAGAAGAGACCCAGTACTTC.

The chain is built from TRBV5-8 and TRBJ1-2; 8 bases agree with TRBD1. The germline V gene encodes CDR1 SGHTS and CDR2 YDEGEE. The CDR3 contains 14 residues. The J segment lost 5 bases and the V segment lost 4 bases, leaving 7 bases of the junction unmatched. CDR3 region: CASSQDRALYGYTF. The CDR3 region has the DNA TGTGCCAGCAGCCAGGACAGGGCTCTATATGGCTACACCTTC.

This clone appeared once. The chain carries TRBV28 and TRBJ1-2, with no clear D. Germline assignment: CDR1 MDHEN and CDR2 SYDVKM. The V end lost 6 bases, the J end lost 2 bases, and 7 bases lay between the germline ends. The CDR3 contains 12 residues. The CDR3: CASSPGNYGYTF. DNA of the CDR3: TGTGCCAGCAGCCCCGGGAACTATGGCTACACCTTC.

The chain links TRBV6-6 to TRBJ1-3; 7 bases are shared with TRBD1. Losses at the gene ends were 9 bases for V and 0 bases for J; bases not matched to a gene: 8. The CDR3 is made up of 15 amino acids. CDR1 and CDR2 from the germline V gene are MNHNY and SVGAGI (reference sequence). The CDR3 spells CASRDSSPSGNTIYF. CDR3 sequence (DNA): TGTGCCAGTCGGGACAGCAGCCCCTCTGGAAACACCATATATTTT.

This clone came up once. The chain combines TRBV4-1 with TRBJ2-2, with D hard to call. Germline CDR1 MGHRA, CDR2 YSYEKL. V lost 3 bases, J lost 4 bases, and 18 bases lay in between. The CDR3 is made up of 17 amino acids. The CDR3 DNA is TGCGCCAGCAGCCAGAGCCGGGCCCAGGTTACCACCGGGGAGCTGTTTTTT. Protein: CASSQSRAQVTTGELFF.

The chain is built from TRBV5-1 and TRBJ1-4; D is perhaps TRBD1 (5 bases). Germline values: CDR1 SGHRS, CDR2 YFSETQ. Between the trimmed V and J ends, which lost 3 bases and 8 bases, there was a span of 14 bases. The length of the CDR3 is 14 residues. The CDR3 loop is CASSSGRGEEKLFF. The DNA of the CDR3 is TGCGCCAGCAGCTCGGGACGGGGAGAAGAAAAACTGTTTTTT.

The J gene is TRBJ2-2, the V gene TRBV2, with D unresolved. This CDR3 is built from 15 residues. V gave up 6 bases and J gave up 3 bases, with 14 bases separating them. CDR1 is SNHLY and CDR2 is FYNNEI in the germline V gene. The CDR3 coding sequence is TGTGCCAGCAGCCCAAATCCCCCCGACACCGGGGAGCTGTTTTTT. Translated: CASSPNPPDTGELFF.

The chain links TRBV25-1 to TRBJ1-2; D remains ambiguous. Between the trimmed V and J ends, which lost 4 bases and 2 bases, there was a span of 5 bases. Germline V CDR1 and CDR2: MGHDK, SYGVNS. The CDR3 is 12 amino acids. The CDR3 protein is CASSAANYGYTF. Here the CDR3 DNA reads TGTGCCAGCAGTGCTGCCAACTATGGCTACACCTTC.

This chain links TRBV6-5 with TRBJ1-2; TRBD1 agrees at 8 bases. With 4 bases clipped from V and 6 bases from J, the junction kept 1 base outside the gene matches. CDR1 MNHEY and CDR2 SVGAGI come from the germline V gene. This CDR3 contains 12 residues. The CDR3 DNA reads TGTGCCAGCAGTTTGACAGGGGATGGCTACACCTTC. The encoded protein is CASSLTGDGYTF.

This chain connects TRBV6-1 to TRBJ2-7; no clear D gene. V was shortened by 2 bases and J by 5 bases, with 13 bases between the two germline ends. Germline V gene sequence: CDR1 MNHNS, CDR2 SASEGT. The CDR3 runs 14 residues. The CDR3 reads CASSETAVLHEQYV. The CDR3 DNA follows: TGTGCCAGCAGTGAAACGGCAGTTCTTCACGAGCAGTACGTC.

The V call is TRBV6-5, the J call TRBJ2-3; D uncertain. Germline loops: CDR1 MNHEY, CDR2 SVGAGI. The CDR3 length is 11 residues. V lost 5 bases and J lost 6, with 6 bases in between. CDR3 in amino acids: CASSQGDTQYF. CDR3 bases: TGTGCCAGCAGTCAAGGCGATACGCAGTATTTT.

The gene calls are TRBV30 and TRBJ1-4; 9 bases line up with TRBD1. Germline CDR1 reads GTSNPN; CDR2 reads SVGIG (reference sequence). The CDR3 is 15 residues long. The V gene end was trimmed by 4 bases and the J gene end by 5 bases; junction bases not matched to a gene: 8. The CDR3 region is CAWTGQGRINEKLFF. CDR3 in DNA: TGTGCCTGGACCGGACAGGGGCGGATAAATGAAAAACTGTTTTTT. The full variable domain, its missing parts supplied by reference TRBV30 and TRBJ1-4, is SQTIHQWPATLVQPVGSPLSLECTVEGTSNPNLYWYRQAAGRGLQLLFYSVGIGQISSEVPQNLSASRPQDRQFILSSKKLLLSDSGFYLCAWTGQGRINEKLFFGSGTQLSVL.

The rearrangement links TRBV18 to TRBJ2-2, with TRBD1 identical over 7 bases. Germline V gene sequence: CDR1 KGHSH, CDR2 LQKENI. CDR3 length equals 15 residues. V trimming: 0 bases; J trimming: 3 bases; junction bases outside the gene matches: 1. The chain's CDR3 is CASSPPGQYTGELFF. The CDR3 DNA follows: TGTGCCAGCTCACCACCGGGACAGTACACCGGGGAGCTGTTTTTT. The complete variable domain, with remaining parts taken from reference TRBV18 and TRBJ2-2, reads NAGVMQNPRHLVRRRGQEARLRCSPMKGHSHVYWYRQLPEEGLKFMVYLQKENIIDESGMPKERFSAEFPKEGPSILRIQQVVRGDSAAYFCASSPPGQYTGELFFGEGSRLTVL.

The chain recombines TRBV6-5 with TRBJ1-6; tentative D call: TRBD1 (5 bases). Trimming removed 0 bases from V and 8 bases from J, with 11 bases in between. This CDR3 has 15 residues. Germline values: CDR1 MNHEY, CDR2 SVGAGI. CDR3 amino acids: CASSYSQGLDSPLHF. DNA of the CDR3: TGTGCCAGCAGTTACTCTCAGGGCTTGGATTCACCCCTCCACTTT.

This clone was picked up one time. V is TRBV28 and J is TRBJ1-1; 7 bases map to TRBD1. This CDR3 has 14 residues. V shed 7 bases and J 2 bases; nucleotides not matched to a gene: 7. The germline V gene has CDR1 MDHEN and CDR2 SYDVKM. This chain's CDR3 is CASNPGGLNTEAFF. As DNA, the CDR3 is TGTGCCAGCAACCCAGGGGGACTTAACACTGAAGCTTTCTTT.